Below are 2 T cell receptor beta chains sequenced from a single sample in a study of blood T cells in healthy people across ages. Through a sample-barcoded 5' primer and a J-beta primer mix, a second PCR was run for roughly 7 to 12 cycles. MiXCR, run by TCRdb on the 5' RACE reads, gives a single entry per CDR3 protein. The sample holds about 620,000 distinct CDR3 sequences, approximately 52% seen once. The sequenced sample consisted of blood. Every receptor here comes from a woman aged 80 or over in good health.

This chain links TRBV27 with TRBJ2-1; no reliable D call. The CDR3 runs 12 residues. The germline gives CDR1 MNHEY, CDR2 SMNVEV (reference sequence). Between the trimmed V and J ends, which lost 5 bases and 5 bases, there was a span of 7 bases. DNA for the CDR3: TGTGCCAGCAGTCTCATAAACAATGAGCAGTTCTTC. It yields the protein CASSLINNEQFF.

This clonotype has more than one count but fewer than ten. V and J are TRBV20-1 and TRBJ1-6, with 10 bases matching TRBD1. Germline lookup yields CDR1 DFQATT and CDR2 SNEGSKA (reference sequence). The V segment lost 5 bases and the J segment 1 base; nucleotides outside the gene matches: 11. The CDR3 runs 18 residues. The CDR3 protein is CSASLKRTGGSYNSPLHF. CDR3 in DNA: TGCAGTGCTTCCTTAAAACGGACAGGGGGTTCCTATAATTCACCCCTCCACTTT.